The TCR beta chain described here comes from a study of control samples from healthy donors and cancer patients. This clone has just one count. TCRdb keeps only in-frame clones here, not all; method: immunoSEQ multiplex PCR. The sample lists 150,000 to 200,000 clones; approximately 94% were seen once. Germline CDR1 is MNHEY and CDR2 is SVGAGI. The CDR3 covers 14 residues. Trimming took off 4 bases at V and 2 bases at J, with 8 bases between the two ends. The TCR sequence derives from a man aged 55 to 69 with colorectal cancer. The rearrangement uses TRBV6-5 and TRBJ1-4; D remains ambiguous. Sequencing was carried out using PBMCs. In DNA, the CDR3 is TGTGCCAGCAGTTCGACGGATACTAATGAAAAACTGTTTTTT. Translation gives CASSSTDTNEKLFF.